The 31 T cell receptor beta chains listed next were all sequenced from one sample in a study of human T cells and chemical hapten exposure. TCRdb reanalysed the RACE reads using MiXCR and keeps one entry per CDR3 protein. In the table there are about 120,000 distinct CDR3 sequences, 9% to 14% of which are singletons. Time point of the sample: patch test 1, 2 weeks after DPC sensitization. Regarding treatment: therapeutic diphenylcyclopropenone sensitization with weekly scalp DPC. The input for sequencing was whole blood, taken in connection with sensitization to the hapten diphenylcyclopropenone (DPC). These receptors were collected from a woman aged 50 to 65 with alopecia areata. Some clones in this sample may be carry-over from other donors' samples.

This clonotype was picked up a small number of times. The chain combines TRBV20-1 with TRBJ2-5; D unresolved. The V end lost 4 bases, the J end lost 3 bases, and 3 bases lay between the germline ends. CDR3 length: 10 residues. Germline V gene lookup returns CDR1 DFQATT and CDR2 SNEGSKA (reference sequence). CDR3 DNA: TGCAGTGCTATAAAAGAGACCCAGTACTTC. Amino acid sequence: CSAIKETQYF.

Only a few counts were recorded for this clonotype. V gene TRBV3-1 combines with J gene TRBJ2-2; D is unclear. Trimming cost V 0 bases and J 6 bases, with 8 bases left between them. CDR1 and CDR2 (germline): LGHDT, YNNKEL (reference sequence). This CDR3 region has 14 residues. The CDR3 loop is CASSQDVGAGELFF. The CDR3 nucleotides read TGTGCCAGCAGCCAAGACGTAGGCGCCGGGGAGCTGTTTTTT.

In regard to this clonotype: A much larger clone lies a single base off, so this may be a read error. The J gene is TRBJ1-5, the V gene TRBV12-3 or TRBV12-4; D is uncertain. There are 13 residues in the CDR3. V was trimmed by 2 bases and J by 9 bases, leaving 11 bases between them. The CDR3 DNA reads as TGTGCCAGCAGTTTAAACGGTTTTCGGCCCCAGCATTTT. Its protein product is CASSLNGFRPQHF.

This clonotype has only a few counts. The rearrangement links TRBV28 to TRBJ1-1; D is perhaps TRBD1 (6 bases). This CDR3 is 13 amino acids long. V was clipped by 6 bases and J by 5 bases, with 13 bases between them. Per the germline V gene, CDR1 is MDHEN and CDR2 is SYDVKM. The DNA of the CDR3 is TGTGCCAGCAGGGGGGGCGGGAAGACTGAAGCTTTCTTT. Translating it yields CASRGGGKTEAFF.

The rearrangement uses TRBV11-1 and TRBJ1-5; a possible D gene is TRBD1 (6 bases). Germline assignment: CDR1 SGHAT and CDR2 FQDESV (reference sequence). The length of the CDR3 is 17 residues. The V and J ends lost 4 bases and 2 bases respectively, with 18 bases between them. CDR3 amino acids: CASSSPPGVKRNQPQHF. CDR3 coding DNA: TGTGCCAGCAGCTCCCCCCCAGGGGTCAAGCGCAATCAGCCCCAGCATTTT. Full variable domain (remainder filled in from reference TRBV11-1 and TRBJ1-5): EAEVAQSPRYKITEKSQAVAFWCDPISGHATLYWYRQILGQGPELLVQFQDESVVDDSQLPKDRFSAERLKGVDSTLKIQPAELGDSAMYLCASSSPPGVKRNQPQHFGDGTRLSIL.

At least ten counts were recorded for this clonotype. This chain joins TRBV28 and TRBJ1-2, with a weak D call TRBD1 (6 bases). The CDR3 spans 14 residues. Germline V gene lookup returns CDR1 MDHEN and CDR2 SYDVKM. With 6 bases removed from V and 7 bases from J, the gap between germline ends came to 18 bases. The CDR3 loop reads CASRKQGQGSGYTF. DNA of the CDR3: TGTGCCAGCAGGAAACAGGGCCAGGGGAGTGGCTACACCTTC.

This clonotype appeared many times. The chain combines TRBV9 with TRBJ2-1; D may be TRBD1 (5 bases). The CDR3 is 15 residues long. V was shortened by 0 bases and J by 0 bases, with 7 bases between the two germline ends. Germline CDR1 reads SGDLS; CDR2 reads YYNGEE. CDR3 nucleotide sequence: TGTGCCAGCAGCGTAGGGGGCGGCTCCTACAATGAGCAGTTCTTC. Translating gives CASSVGGGSYNEQFF.

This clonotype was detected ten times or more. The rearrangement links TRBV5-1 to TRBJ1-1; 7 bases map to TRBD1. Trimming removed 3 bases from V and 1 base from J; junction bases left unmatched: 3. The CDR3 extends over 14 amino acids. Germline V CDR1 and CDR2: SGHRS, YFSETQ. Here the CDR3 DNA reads TGCGCCAGCAGCTCGGGACAGCCGAACACTGAAGCTTTCTTT. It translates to CASSSGQPNTEAFF.

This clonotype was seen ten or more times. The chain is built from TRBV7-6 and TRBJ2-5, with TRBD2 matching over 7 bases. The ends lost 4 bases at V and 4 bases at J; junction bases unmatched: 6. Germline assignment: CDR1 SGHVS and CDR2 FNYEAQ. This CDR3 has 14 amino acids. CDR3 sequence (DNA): TGTGCCAGCAGCTCTGGAGGGAGGGGAGAGACCCAGTACTTC. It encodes CASSSGGRGETQYF.

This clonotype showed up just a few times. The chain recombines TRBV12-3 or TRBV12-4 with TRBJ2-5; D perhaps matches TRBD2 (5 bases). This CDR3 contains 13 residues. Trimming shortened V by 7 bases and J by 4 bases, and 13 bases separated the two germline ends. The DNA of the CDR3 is TGTGCCAGCATTGCTGGTGGAGGAGAGACCCAGTACTTC. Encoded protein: CASIAGGGETQYF.

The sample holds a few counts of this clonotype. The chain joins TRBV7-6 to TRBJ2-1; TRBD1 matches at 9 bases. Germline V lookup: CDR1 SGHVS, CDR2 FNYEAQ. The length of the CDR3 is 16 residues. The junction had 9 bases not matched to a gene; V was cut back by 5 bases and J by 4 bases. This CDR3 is CASSPQTGGSYNEQFF. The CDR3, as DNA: TGTGCCAGCAGCCCACAAACAGGGGGCTCATACAATGAGCAGTTCTTC.

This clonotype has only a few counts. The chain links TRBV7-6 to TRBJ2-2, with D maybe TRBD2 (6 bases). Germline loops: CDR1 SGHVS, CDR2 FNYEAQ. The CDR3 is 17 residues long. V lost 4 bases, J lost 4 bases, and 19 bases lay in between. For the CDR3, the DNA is TGTGCCAGCAGCTCTGGGGTTAGCGGAACGGCCACCGGGGAGCTGTTTTTT. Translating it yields CASSSGVSGTATGELFF. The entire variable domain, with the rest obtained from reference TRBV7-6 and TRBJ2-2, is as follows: GAGVSQSPRYKVTKRGQDVALRCDPISGHVSLYWYRQALGQGPEFLTYFNYEAQQDKSGLPNDRFSAERPEGSISTLTIQRTEQRDSAMYRCASSSGVSGTATGELFFGEGSRLTVL.

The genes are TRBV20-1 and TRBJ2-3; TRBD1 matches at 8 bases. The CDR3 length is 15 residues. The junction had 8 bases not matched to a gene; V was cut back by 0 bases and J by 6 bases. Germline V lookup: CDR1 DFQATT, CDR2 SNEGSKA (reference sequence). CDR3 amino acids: CSARDGQGSWDTQYF. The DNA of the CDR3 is TGCAGTGCTAGAGACGGACAGGGTAGTTGGGATACGCAGTATTTT.

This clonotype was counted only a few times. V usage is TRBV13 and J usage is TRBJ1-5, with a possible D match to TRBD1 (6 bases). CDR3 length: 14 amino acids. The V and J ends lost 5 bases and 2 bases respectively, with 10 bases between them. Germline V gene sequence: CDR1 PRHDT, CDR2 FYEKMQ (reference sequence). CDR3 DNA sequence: TGTGCCAGCAGCGTGGGACACCGCAATCAGCCCCAGCATTTT. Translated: CASSVGHRNQPQHF.

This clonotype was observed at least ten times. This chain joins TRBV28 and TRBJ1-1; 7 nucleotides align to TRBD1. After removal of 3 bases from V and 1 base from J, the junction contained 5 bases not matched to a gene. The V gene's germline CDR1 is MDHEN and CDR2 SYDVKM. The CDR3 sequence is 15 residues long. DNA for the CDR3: TGTGCCAGCAGTTTCGGGACAGCATCGAACACTGAAGCTTTCTTT. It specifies CASSFGTASNTEAFF.

The CDR3, as DNA: TGTGCCAGCTCACAGGGGGCCGAAGGGCCCCAGCATTTT. Its translation is CASSQGAEGPQHF. The chain combines TRBV18 with TRBJ1-5; 7 positions match TRBD1. This CDR3 is 13 amino acids long. The V gene end was trimmed by 4 bases and the J gene end by 9 bases; junction bases not matched to a gene: 6. The germline gives CDR1 KGHSH, CDR2 LQKENI.

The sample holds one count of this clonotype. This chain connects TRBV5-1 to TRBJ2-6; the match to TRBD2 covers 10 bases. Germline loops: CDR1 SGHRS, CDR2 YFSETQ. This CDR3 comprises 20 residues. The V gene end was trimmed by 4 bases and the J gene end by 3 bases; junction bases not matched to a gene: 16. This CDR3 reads CASSRTGTSSGSYGANVLTF. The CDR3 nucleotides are TGCGCCAGCAGCCGCACGGGGACTTCTAGCGGGAGTTATGGGGCCAACGTCCTGACTTTC.

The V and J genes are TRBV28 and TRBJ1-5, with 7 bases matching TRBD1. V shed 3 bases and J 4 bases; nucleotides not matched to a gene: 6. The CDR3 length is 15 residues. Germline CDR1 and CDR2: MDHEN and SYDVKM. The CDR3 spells CASSFNRGGNQPQHF. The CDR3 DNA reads TGTGCCAGCAGTTTCAACAGGGGCGGAAATCAGCCCCAGCATTTT. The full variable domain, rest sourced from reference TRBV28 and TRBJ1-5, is DVKVTQSSRYLVKRTGEKVFLECVQDMDHENMFWYRQDPGLGLRLIYFSYDVKMKEKGDIPEGYSVSREKKERFSLILESASTNQTSMYLCASSFNRGGNQPQHFGDGTRLSIL.

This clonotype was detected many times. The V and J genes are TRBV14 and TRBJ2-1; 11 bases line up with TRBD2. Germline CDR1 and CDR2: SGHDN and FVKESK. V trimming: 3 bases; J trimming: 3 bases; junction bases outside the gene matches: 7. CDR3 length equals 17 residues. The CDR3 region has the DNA TGTGCCAGCAGCCAGAGTCGGGGACTAGCGGTCTACAATGAGCAGTTCTTC. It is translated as CASSQSRGLAVYNEQFF.

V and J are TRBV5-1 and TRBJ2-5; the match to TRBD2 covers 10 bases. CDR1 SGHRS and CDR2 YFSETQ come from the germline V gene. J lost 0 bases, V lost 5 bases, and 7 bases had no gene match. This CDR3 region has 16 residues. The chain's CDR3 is CASRFLAGGHQETQYF. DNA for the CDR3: TGCGCCAGCAGATTTTTAGCGGGGGGCCACCAAGAGACCCAGTACTTC. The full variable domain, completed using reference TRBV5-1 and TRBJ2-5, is KAGVTQTPRYLIKTRGQQVTLSCSPISGHRSVSWYQQTPGQGLQFLFEYFSETQRNKGNFPGRFSGRQFSNSRSEMNVSTLELGDSALYLCASRFLAGGHQETQYFGPGTRLLVL.

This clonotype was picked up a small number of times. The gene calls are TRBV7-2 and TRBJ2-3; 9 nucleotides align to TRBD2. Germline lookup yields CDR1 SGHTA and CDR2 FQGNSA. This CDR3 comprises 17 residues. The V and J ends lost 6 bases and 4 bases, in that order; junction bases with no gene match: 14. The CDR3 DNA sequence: TGTGCCAGCAGGAACCCTGGTGGCGGGGGGGCGGCAGATACGCAGTATTTT. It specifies CASRNPGGGGAADTQYF.

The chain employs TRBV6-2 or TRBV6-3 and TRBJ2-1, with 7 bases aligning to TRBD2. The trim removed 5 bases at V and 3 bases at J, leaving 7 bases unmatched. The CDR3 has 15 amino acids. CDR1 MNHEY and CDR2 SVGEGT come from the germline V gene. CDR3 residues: CASSRLAADYNEQFF. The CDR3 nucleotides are TGTGCCAGCAGTCGTCTAGCGGCAGACTACAATGAGCAGTTCTTC.

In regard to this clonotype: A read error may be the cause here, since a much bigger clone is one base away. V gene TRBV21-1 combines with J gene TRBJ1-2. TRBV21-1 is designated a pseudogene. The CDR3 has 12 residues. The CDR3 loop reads CASPLSSYGYTF. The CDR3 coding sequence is TGTGCCAGCCCACTCAGTTCCTATGGCTACACCTTC.

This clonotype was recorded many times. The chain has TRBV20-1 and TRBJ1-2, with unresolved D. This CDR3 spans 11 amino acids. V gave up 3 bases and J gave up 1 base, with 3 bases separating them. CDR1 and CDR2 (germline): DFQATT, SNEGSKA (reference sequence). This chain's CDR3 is CSASFNYGYTF. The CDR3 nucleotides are TGCAGTGCTAGTTTTAACTATGGCTACACCTTC.

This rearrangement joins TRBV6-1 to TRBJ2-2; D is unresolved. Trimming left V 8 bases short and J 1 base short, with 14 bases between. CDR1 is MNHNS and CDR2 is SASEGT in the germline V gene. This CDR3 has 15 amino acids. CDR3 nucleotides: TGTGCCAGCTCAACCCGCAGAGGGAACACCGGGGAGCTGTTTTTT. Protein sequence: CASSTRRGNTGELFF.

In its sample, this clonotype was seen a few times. The DNA for the CDR3 is TGTGCCAGCAGCTTAGAGTACGCCACCGGGGAGCTGTTTTTT. It specifies CASSLEYATGELFF. This rearrangement joins TRBV11-2 to TRBJ2-2, with no clear D. V was shortened by 0 bases and J by 4 bases, with 6 bases between the two germline ends. The CDR3 length is 14 residues. Germline CDR1 and CDR2: SGHAT and FQNNGV.

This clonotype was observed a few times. The CDR3 loop reads CASSYGGLGSPLHF. Here the CDR3 DNA reads TGTGCCAGCAGTTACGGCGGGCTAGGGTCACCCCTCCACTTT. The gene calls are TRBV6-6 and TRBJ1-6; D is uncertain. Germline-derived CDR1 and CDR2 are MNHNY and SVGAGI (reference sequence). V was trimmed by 2 bases and J by 10 bases, leaving 12 bases between them. The CDR3 consists of 14 residues.

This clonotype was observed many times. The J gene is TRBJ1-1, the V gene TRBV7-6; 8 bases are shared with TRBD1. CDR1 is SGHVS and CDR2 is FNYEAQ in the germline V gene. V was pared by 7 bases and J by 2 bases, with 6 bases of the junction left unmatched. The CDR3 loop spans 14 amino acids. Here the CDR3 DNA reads TGTGCCAGCACCCTTGACAGGGGAAACACTGAAGCTTTCTTT. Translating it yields CASTLDRGNTEAFF.

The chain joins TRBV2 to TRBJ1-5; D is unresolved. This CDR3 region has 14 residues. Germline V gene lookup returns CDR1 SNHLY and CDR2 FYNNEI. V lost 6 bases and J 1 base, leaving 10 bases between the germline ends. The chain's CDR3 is CASRGPGSNQPQHF. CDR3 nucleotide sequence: TGTGCCAGCAGAGGGCCGGGCAGCAATCAGCCCCAGCATTTT.

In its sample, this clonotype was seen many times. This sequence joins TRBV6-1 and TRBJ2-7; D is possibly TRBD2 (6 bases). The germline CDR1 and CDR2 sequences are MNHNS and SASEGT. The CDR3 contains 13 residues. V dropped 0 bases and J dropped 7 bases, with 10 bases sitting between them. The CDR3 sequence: CASSEARSGEQYF. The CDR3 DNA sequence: TGTGCCAGCAGTGAAGCTCGTAGCGGTGAGCAGTACTTC.

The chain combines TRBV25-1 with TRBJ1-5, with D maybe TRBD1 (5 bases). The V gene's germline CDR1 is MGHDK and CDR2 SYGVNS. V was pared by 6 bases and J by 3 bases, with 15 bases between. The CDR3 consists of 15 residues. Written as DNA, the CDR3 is TGTGCCAGCAGGTCCCACGGGGCTCTCAATCAGCCCCAGCATTTT. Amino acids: CASRSHGALNQPQHF.